This T cell receptor (beta chain) was profiled in a study of shared clonotypes between healthy human individuals. The naive CD8 subset, CD45RO-negative cells positively selected for CCR7, excluded terminally differentiated effector memory CD45RA+ cells. There are 14 residues in the CDR3. CDR1 SGHNT and CDR2 YYREEE come from the germline V gene (reference sequence). Trimming removed 1 base from V and 0 bases from J, with 6 bases in between. This clone was picked up one time. Using immunoSEQ multiplex PCR, the repertoire was profiled, and TCRdb retains in-frame clones only, with some absent. The table lists 2 million or so clones, about 95% of them singletons, with 0.9% to 1.3% in the top ten.

This receptor was obtained from a man between 18 and 29 years old in good health. The chain joins TRBV5-4 to TRBJ2-3; TRBD2 might be the D (5 bases). Source material: naive CD8+ T cells sorted from blood. DNA of the CDR3: TGTGCCAGCAGCTTGTGGACTAGCACAGATACGCAGTATTTT. It is translated as CASSLWTSTDTQYF. The full variable domain, in which reference TRBV5-4 and TRBJ2-3 provide the parts outside the CDR3, is ETGVTQSPTHLIKTRGQQVTLRCSSQSGHNTVSWYQQALGQGPQFIFQYYREEENGRGNFPPRFSGLQFPNYSSELNVNALELDDSALYLCASSLWTSTDTQYFGPGTRLTVL.